This is a list of T cell receptor beta chains from one sample in a study of cytomegalovirus exposure and HLA in healthy donors. Here immunoSEQ multiplex PCR was the method, and the copy in TCRdb shows in-frame clones only, minus some. The top ten clones hold about 4.5% of a sample with some 170,000 clones, under 80% of them seen once. Sequenced sample: PBMCs. The receptors originated from a man aged 40-49 years in good health and CMV-seronegative. Each CDR3 is given with its conserved first and last residue. The order of the fields is clone size, D gene, J gene, V gene, CDR3 protein, CDR3 DNA. A D gene is named only where the DNA matches it firmly. Clone size is not always given. Where it is, it says once, few, many or a class for expanded clones.

-,TRBD2,TRBJ2-7,TRBV10-2,CASSGTSGGGYEQYF,TGCGCCAGCAGTGGGACTAGCGGGGGAGGGTACGAGCAGTACTTC
-,-,TRBJ2-7,TRBV2,CASMLQVEQYF,TGTGCCAGCATGTTGCAGGTAGAGCAGTACTTC
-,-,TRBJ2-5,TRBV27,CASRRIGGGETQYF,TGTGCCAGCAGGAGAATAGGGGGGGGAGAGACCCAGTACTTC
-,TRBD1,TRBJ1-2,TRBV6-6,CASSQGQGHDNYGYTF,TGTGCCAGCAGCCAGGGACAGGGGCACGATAACTATGGCTACACCTTC
-,TRBD2,TRBJ2-7,TRBV5-1,CASSGGLTSGSYEQYF,TGCGCCAGCAGCGGGGGGTTGACTAGCGGTTCCTACGAGCAGTACTTC
once,-,TRBJ1-4,TRBV7-3,CASSRGDGEKLFF,TGTGCCAGCAGTCGGGGGGACGGGGAAAAACTGTTTTTT
-,-,TRBJ2-3,TRBV4-3,CASSQDWQADTQYF,TGCGCCAGCAGCCAAGACTGGCAGGCAGATACGCAGTATTTT
once,TRBD2,TRBJ2-2,TRBV5-6,CASSNPSGGALGELFF,TGTGCCAGCAGCAACCCTAGCGGGGGGGCCCTCGGGGAGCTGTTTTTT
-,-,TRBJ1-6,TRBV27,CASRSGYNSPLHF,TGTGCCAGCAGGTCAGGGTATAATTCACCCCTCCACTTT
-,-,TRBJ1-1,TRBV9,CASSVTSMNTEAFF,TGTGCCAGCAGCGTAACTAGCATGAACACTGAAGCTTTCTTT
few,-,TRBJ1-5,TRBV11-3,CASSLDPPPSQPQHF,TGTGCCAGCAGCTTAGATCCCCCTCCCTCTCAGCCCCAGCATTTT
-,TRBD1,TRBJ2-1,TRBV5-1,CASSLVGWDRVEQFF,TGCGCCAGCAGCTTGGTAGGATGGGACAGGGTTGAGCAGTTCTTC
-,-,TRBJ1-2,TRBV7-9,CASSWSAEGDYGYTF,TGTGCCAGCAGCTGGTCGGCCGAAGGGGACTATGGCTACACCTTC
-,-,TRBJ2-7,TRBV28,CASSFQGLYEQYF,TGTGCCAGCAGTTTTCAGGGACTCTACGAGCAGTACTTC
-,-,TRBJ2-7,TRBV10-3,CAISSRGSSYEQYF,TGTGCCATCAGTTCGCGCGGGTCTTCCTACGAGCAGTACTTC
-,-,TRBJ1-5,TRBV6-1,CASMNSGGNQPQHF,TGTGCCAGCATGAATTCCGGGGGAAATCAGCCCCAGCATTTT
-,-,TRBJ2-1,TRBV5-6,CASSLGLLASYNEQFF,TGTGCCAGCAGCTTGGGGCTCCTAGCATCCTACAATGAGCAGTTCTTC
-,TRBD2,TRBJ2-1,TRBV7-3,CASSWRGGLNEQFF,TGTGCCAGCAGCTGGCGGGGGGGCCTGAATGAGCAGTTCTTC
-,-,TRBJ1-4,TRBV5-4,CASSLAGRDEKLFF,TGTGCCAGCAGCTTGGCAGGGCGAGATGAAAAACTGTTTTTT
-,-,TRBJ2-1,TRBV4-2,CASSQEEGFSLYNEQFF,TGTGCCAGCAGCCAAGAGGAGGGATTCAGCCTATACAATGAGCAGTTCTTC
-,-,TRBJ2-5,TRBV6-5,CASTHLGGSGRTQYF,TGTGCCAGCACCCACCTGGGGGGAAGCGGGCGGACCCAGTACTTC
-,-,TRBJ2-1,TRBV19,CASNRTPSHNEQFF,TGTGCCAGTAATCGGACACCAAGTCACAATGAGCAGTTCTTC
once,TRBD1,TRBJ1-2,TRBV9,CASSPGQASGYTF,TGTGCCAGCAGTCCGGGACAGGCGTCTGGCTACACCTTC
-,TRBD2,TRBJ2-5,TRBV11-2,CASSFQGLAGGPGETQYF,TGTGCCAGCAGCTTTCAAGGACTAGCGGGGGGGCCTGGGGAGACCCAGTACTTC
-,-,TRBJ1-5,TRBV7-2,CASSLVAGSNQPQHF,TGTGCCAGCAGCTTAGTGGCAGGGAGCAATCAGCCCCAGCATTTT
once,-,TRBJ2-1,TRBV6-5,CASSRQYNEQFF,TGTGCCAGCAGTCGACAGTACAATGAGCAGTTCTTC
-,-,TRBJ2-2,TRBV6-1,CASSEARVELFF,TGTGCCAGCAGTGAAGCGCGCGTGGAGCTGTTTTTT
-,-,TRBJ2-7,TRBV2,CASSVEVGYEQYF,TGTGCCAGCAGTGTCGAGGTCGGCTACGAGCAGTACTTC
-,-,TRBJ2-7,TRBV11-2,CASSLVAVTNYSYEQYF,TGTGCCAGCAGCTTGGTGGCCGTGACTAACTACTCCTACGAGCAGTACTTC
-,-,TRBJ2-1,TRBV4-1,CASSQGSRANEQFF,TGCGCCAGCAGCCAAGGGTCCAGGGCGAATGAGCAGTTCTTC
few,-,TRBJ2-7,TRBV11-2,CASSAYRDTQYEQYF,TGTGCCAGCAGCGCATACCGGGACACCCAATACGAGCAGTACTTC
-,-,TRBJ2-2,TRBV15,CATSRERMTGELFF,TGTGCCACCAGCAGAGAGAGAATGACCGGGGAGCTGTTTTTT
-,TRBD1,TRBJ1-2,TRBV19,CASSTTGGYGYTF,TGTGCCAGTAGTACGACAGGGGGCTATGGCTACACCTTC
-,TRBD2,TRBJ2-3,TRBV7-9,CASSLETGGLTDTQYF,TGTGCCAGCAGCTTAGAAACGGGGGGTCTCACAGATACGCAGTATTTT
few,TRBD1,TRBJ1-4,TRBV29-1,CSVVQGAGGRLFF,TGCAGCGTTGTACAGGGGGCGGGGGGCAGGCTGTTTTTT
-,TRBD2,TRBJ2-3,TRBV27,CASSLWASGGSTDTQYF,TGTGCCAGCAGTTTATGGGCTAGCGGGGGTAGCACAGATACGCAGTATTTT
-,TRBD1,TRBJ2-5,TRBV5-1,CASSLTTGGRETQYF,TGCGCCAGCAGCTTAACTACAGGGGGAAGAGAGACCCAGTACTTC
-,-,TRBJ2-5,TRBV25-1,CASRRGGDKTQYF,TGTGCCAGCAGGAGGGGAGGGGACAAGACCCAGTACTTC
few,-,TRBJ1-1,TRBV28,CASSAGPRGTEAFF,TGTGCCAGCTCGGCCGGGCCGAGGGGGACTGAAGCTTTCTTT
-,-,TRBJ1-2,TRBV7-2,CASSLAGGDSYTF,TGTGCCAGCAGCCTCGCAGGAGGGGATAGCTACACCTTC
-,TRBD2,TRBJ2-7,TRBV5-1,CASSPDWGGGYEQYF,TGCGCCAGCAGCCCCGACTGGGGGGGAGGCTACGAGCAGTACTTC
-,-,TRBJ2-7,TRBV10-1,CASRSQGTYEQYF,TGCGCCAGCCGCAGTCAGGGGACCTACGAGCAGTACTTC
-,TRBD2,TRBJ2-7,TRBV14,CASSQEGRGREQYF,TGTGCCAGCAGCCAAGAGGGGCGGGGGAGGGAGCAGTACTTC
-,TRBD2,TRBJ2-1,TRBV5-1,CASSLDGGAGNEQFF,TGCGCCAGCAGCTTGGACGGGGGGGCGGGTAATGAGCAGTTCTTC
few,TRBD2,TRBJ2-5,TRBV7-9,CASRVTSGQETQYF,TGTGCCAGCAGGGTGACTAGCGGACAAGAGACCCAGTACTTC
-,-,TRBJ2-3,TRBV5-5,CASSLGGAGWTDTQYF,TGTGCCAGCAGCTTGGGAGGGGCGGGGTGGACAGATACGCAGTATTTT
-,-,TRBJ1-3,TRBV5-1,CASSLAGGNTIYF,TGCGCCAGCAGCTTGGCAGGTGGAAACACCATATATTTT
-,-,TRBJ1-2,TRBV27,CASSLRGTNYGYTF,TGTGCCAGCAGTTTACGAGGGACTAACTATGGCTACACCTTC
-,-,TRBJ1-4,TRBV7-2,CASSPTGMAWTNEKLFF,TGTGCCAGCAGCCCAACAGGGATGGCCTGGACTAATGAAAAACTGTTTTTT
-,TRBD1,TRBJ1-4,TRBV7-9,CASSLGQGANEKLFF,TGTGCCAGCAGCTTAGGACAGGGGGCTAATGAAAAACTGTTTTTT
-,-,TRBJ1-6,TRBV5-1,CASSLDAIGGRNSPLHF,TGCGCCAGCAGCTTGGACGCGATTGGAGGAAGAAATTCACCCCTCCACTTT
few,-,TRBJ2-3,TRBV5-1,CASSASGTDTQYF,TGCGCCAGCAGCGCCTCAGGGACAGATACGCAGTATTTT
-,-,TRBJ2-7,TRBV7-8,CASSARDHSSYEQYF,TGTGCCAGCAGCGCTCGGGATCACAGCTCCTACGAGCAGTACTTC
once,-,TRBJ2-1,TRBV21-1,CASSKGSSGGDNEQFF,TGTGCCAGCAGCAAAGGCTCTAGCGGGGGGGACAATGAGCAGTTCTTC
-,-,TRBJ2-7,TRBV9,CASSREGALRGSSYEQYF,TGTGCCAGCAGCCGGGAGGGGGCTCTACGAGGGAGCTCCTACGAGCAGTACTTC
-,TRBD1,TRBJ1-5,TRBV6-4,CASSDLGTDGNQPQHF,TGTGCCAGCAGTGACCTGGGGACAGATGGCAATCAGCCCCAGCATTTT
-,-,TRBJ2-7,TRBV18,CASSPGQIYEQYF,TGTGCCAGCTCACCCGGACAGATCTACGAGCAGTACTTC